This passage covers 28 T cell receptor beta chains from one sample sequenced in a study of cytomegalovirus exposure and HLA in healthy donors (dated by TCRdb to between 2016 and 2019). The library was obtained by the immunoSEQ multiplex PCR assay. For the multiplex PCR, a mixture combining 60 forward primers for TCR Vbeta segments and 13 reverse primers for TCR Jbeta segments was used. The source is immuneACCESS, and TCRdb retained only in-frame sequences with V and J called. Part of the clones is not carried over; for the studies checked, unresolved V genes explain less than half of this, and the remainder is unexplained. A total of some 120,000 clones appear in this sample, around three quarters of them only once. Together, the top ten hold around 4.3% of the sample. Sequenced: PBMCs. The receptors were gathered from a man aged 25 to 40 in good health and CMV-seropositive.

The chain uses TRBV7-6 and TRBJ2-1, with a possible D match to TRBD2 (6 bases). Germline assignment: CDR1 SGHVS and CDR2 FNYEAQ. The CDR3 loop spans 14 amino acids. V dropped 6 bases and J dropped 2 bases, with 11 bases sitting between them. CDR3 DNA: TGTGCCAGCAGGGCGGGGCTTGCCTACAATGAGCAGTTCTTC. Its translation: CASRAGLAYNEQFF.

V is TRBV29-1 and J is TRBJ1-6, with D possibly matching TRBD1 (6 bases). V lost 7 bases to trimming and J lost 10 bases, with 17 bases between them. Germline values: CDR1 SQVTM, CDR2 ANQGSEA. The CDR3 consists of 13 residues. The CDR3 DNA reads TGCAGCGCTCAACAGGGATCCGGCTCACCCCTCCACTTT. The encoded protein is CSAQQGSGSPLHF.

The chain is built from TRBV7-9 and TRBJ1-5; D is uncertain. V gave up 0 bases and J gave up 4 bases, with 7 bases separating them. The CDR3 runs 14 residues. The V gene's germline CDR1 is SEHNR and CDR2 FQNEAQ (reference sequence). CDR3 sequence (DNA): TGTGCCAGCAGCTTAGCGCTAAGTAATCAGCCCCAGCATTTT. Amino acid sequence: CASSLALSNQPQHF.

V and J are TRBV6-4 and TRBJ1-5; D remains unclear. V gave up 7 bases and J gave up 4 bases, with 5 bases separating them. Germline V gives CDR1 MRHNA, CDR2 SNTAGT. This CDR3 comprises 11 residues. The CDR3 protein is CASTGNQPQHF. CDR3 DNA: TGTGCCAGCACGGGGAATCAGCCCCAGCATTTT.

This clone was recorded a few times. The V gene is TRBV4-3, the J gene TRBJ2-2; D unclear. The V gene's germline CDR1 is LGHNA and CDR2 YSLEER. The CDR3 consists of 14 residues. The V gene lost 6 bases and the J gene lost 4 bases, with 12 bases spanning the gap. In nucleotides, the CDR3 is TGCGCCAGCAGTGAAAAGCGTGGCACCGGGGAGCTGTTTTTT. Translation gives CASSEKRGTGELFF.

Here the CDR3 reads CASSLRGGTLHF. CDR3 coding DNA: TGTGCCAGCAGCTTAAGGGGCGGAACCCTCCACTTT. V usage is TRBV11-2 and J usage is TRBJ1-6; D might be TRBD1 (5 bases). This CDR3 region has 12 residues. Per the germline V gene, CDR1 is SGHAT and CDR2 is FQNNGV. V lost 2 bases and J lost 14, with 10 bases in between.

V is TRBV25-1 and J is TRBJ2-4; TRBD2 aligns across 14 bases. The germline V gene encodes CDR1 MGHDK and CDR2 SYGVNS. There are 17 residues in the CDR3. The V segment lost 4 bases and the J segment 6 bases; nucleotides outside the gene matches: 8. The CDR3 nucleotides read TGTGCCAGCAGTGGGACCGGGGGGACTAGCGGGGGAAACATTCAGTACTTC. This encodes CASSGTGGTSGGNIQYF.

The chain joins TRBV4-3 to TRBJ2-1; 11 bases are shared with TRBD2. Germline V gene sequence: CDR1 LGHNA, CDR2 YSLEER. The J segment lost 4 bases and the V segment lost 1 base, leaving 6 bases of the junction unmatched. This CDR3 comprises 17 residues. The CDR3 nucleotides read TGCGCCAGCAGCCAAGCCTCACTAGCGGGAGATTACAATGAGCAGTTCTTC. Protein: CASSQASLAGDYNEQFF.

This clone appeared a few times. The V call is TRBV14, the J call TRBJ2-5; 12 bases match TRBD1. The CDR3 consists of 16 residues. With V trimmed by 6 bases and J by 5 bases, 10 bases remained unmatched. Germline CDR1 is SGHDN and CDR2 is FVKESK. CDR3 in amino acids: CASSLLGTGGDETQYF. CDR3 DNA: TGTGCCAGCAGTCTACTGGGGACAGGGGGCGATGAGACCCAGTACTTC.

J is TRBJ1-5 and V is TRBV21-1; the DNA was not compared with TRBD1, the D call given in the table. TRBV21-1 is noted as a pseudogene. The CDR3 covers 14 residues. The CDR3 here is CASSKKDSNQPQHF. The CDR3, as DNA: TGTGCCAGCAGCAAAAAAGACAGTAATCAGCCCCAGCATTTT.

The V gene is TRBV5-1, the J gene TRBJ2-5; TRBD1 matches 8 bases. This CDR3 is built from 16 residues. The V and J ends lost 3 bases and 5 bases, in that order; junction bases with no gene match: 12. The germline V gene has CDR1 SGHRS and CDR2 YFSETQ. The CDR3 nucleotides read TGCGCCAGCAGCTCGCTACACGGACAGGGCGGGGAGACCCAGTACTTC. It yields the protein CASSSLHGQGGETQYF.

The J gene is TRBJ1-6, the V gene TRBV5-1; 12 bases are shared with TRBD1. Germline V lookup: CDR1 SGHRS, CDR2 YFSETQ. J gave up 8 bases and V 2 bases, and 5 bases lay outside the gene matches. The CDR3 extends over 16 amino acids. The CDR3 DNA follows: TGCGCCAGCAGCTTTGGGACAGGGGGCGATTATTCACCCCTCCACTTT. As protein: CASSFGTGGDYSPLHF.

The chain uses TRBV11-2 and TRBJ2-3; D remains unclear. This CDR3 contains 15 residues. Trimming pared 2 bases from V and 1 base from J, leaving 10 bases between. Per germline, CDR1 SGHAT and CDR2 FQNNGV. CDR3 nucleotide sequence: TGTGCCAGCAGCTTATTGGTCCCGGGCACAGATACGCAGTATTTT. Amino acids: CASSLLVPGTDTQYF.

The genes are TRBV4-1 and TRBJ2-6; TRBD1 matches 9 bases. This CDR3 region has 19 residues. The germline gives CDR1 MGHRA, CDR2 YSYEKL. Germline trimming cut 3 bases from V and 0 bases from J; bases unmatched to any gene: 9. CDR3 nucleotide sequence: TGCGCCAGCAGCCAGACGGAGACAGGGGGAATCTCTGGGGCCAACGTCCTGACTTTC. Its translation is CASSQTETGGISGANVLTF.

V and J are TRBV28 and TRBJ1-1, with TRBD1 identical over 7 bases. The V gene's germline CDR1 is MDHEN and CDR2 SYDVKM. Losses at the gene ends were 6 bases for V and 1 base for J; bases not matched to a gene: 2. There are 13 residues in the CDR3. DNA for the CDR3: TGTGCCAGCAGCTCAGGGGGGAACACTGAAGCTTTCTTT. Translated, it gives CASSSGGNTEAFF.

The J gene is TRBJ2-5, the V gene TRBV9; D remains ambiguous. The end of the DNA fits TRBJ2-7 better, so the J call may be wrong. Germline assignment: CDR1 SGDLS and CDR2 YYNGEE. The CDR3 is made up of 14 amino acids. DNA of the CDR3: TGTGCCAGCAGCGTATCTTTAAGCTCCTACGAGCAGTACTTC. Its translation is CASSVSLSSYEQYF.

Only one count was recorded for this clone. This chain links TRBV28 with TRBJ1-1, with D perhaps TRBD1 (5 bases). V was pared by 3 bases and J by 4 bases, with 15 bases between. This CDR3 comprises 15 residues. Germline assignment: CDR1 MDHEN and CDR2 SYDVKM. This CDR3 reads CASSFLLGGPTEAFF. The CDR3 bases are TGTGCCAGCAGTTTCCTTTTGGGGGGTCCCACTGAAGCTTTCTTT.

This clone was seen a handful of times. V usage is TRBV6-5 and J usage is TRBJ2-2; 8 bases are a match to TRBD1. V shed 2 bases, J shed 1 base, and the junction held 0 bases outside the gene matches. CDR1 and CDR2 (germline): MNHEY, SVGAGI. The CDR3 loop spans 15 amino acids. CDR3 sequence (DNA): TGTGCCAGCAGTTACGGACAGGGGAACACCGGGGAGCTGTTTTTT. This gives the protein CASSYGQGNTGELFF.

The V and J genes are TRBV28 and TRBJ1-5; D is uncertain. The length of the CDR3 is 13 residues. CDR1 MDHEN and CDR2 SYDVKM come from the germline V gene. With 6 bases removed from V and 5 bases from J, the gap between germline ends came to 11 bases. CDR3 nucleotides: TGTGCCAGCAGCCAGTTAACCTATCAGCCCCAGCATTTT. It codes for CASSQLTYQPQHF.

The CDR3 coding sequence is TGTGCCAGCAGCTTGGGGGCTAGCGGGGGCCAATACGAGCAGTACTTC. This gives the protein CASSLGASGGQYEQYF. The gene calls are TRBV5-4 and TRBJ2-7; TRBD2 matches at 10 bases. V shed 0 bases, J shed 4 bases, and the junction held 7 bases outside the gene matches. Germline V gives CDR1 SGHNT, CDR2 YYREEE (reference sequence). There are 16 residues in the CDR3.

This clone was counted a few times. The chain links TRBV10-3 to TRBJ1-2, with a tentative D call TRBD1 (6 bases). Germline CDR1 reads ENHRY; CDR2 reads SYGVKD. The CDR3 loop spans 15 amino acids. The V and J ends lost 6 bases and 4 bases respectively, with 18 bases between them. The DNA for the CDR3 is TGTGCCATCAGCTCTACAGGGAAAAGAATCTATGGCTACACCTTC. Translation: CAISSTGKRIYGYTF.

This chain links TRBV7-6 with TRBJ2-7; tentatively, D is TRBD1 (5 bases). Germline V gives CDR1 SGHVS, CDR2 FNYEAQ. This CDR3 is 15 amino acids long. Trimming took off 7 bases at V and 1 base at J, with 17 bases between the two ends. CDR3 DNA sequence: TGTGCCAGCACCGTGGGGCAGACCCAATCCTACGAGCAGTACTTC. Amino acids: CASTVGQTQSYEQYF.

The V and J genes are TRBV28 and TRBJ2-1; TRBD2 matches 8 bases. V dropped 2 bases and J dropped 9; count of bases not matched to a gene: 15. This CDR3 contains 17 residues. Germline lookup yields CDR1 MDHEN and CDR2 SYDVKM. CDR3 DNA: TGTGCCAGCAGTTTAAACCGGGGCCCAGCGGGAGTGGCTGAGCAGTTCTTC. This sequence encodes CASSLNRGPAGVAEQFF.

The rearrangement joins TRBV27 to TRBJ1-4, with 9 bases that match TRBD1. The CDR3 length is 15 residues. The germline V gene has CDR1 MNHEY and CDR2 SMNVEV (reference sequence). V lost 5 bases and J lost 8; bases outside the gene matches: 9. DNA of the CDR3: TGTGCCAGCAGTCGGGACAGGGAGGGAGTGGAAAAACTGTTTTTT. It is translated as CASSRDREGVEKLFF.

The V and J genes are TRBV9 and TRBJ1-2; D call uncertain. Germline V gene sequence: CDR1 SGDLS, CDR2 YYNGEE. CDR3 length: 15 amino acids. The germline V and J ends were trimmed by 0 bases and 4 bases, with 13 bases remaining between them. CDR3 coding DNA: TGTGCCAGCAGCGTAGCCGGGGTGGGATTCTATGGCTACACCTTC. Residues: CASSVAGVGFYGYTF.

This chain links TRBV28 with TRBJ1-1, with D perhaps TRBD1 (6 bases). V was trimmed by 11 bases and J by 1 base, leaving 14 bases between them. The CDR3 consists of 13 residues. Per the germline V gene, CDR1 is MDHEN and CDR2 is SYDVKM. The CDR3 loop reads CAWGGAGNTEAFF. The CDR3 nucleotides read TGTGCCTGGGGGGGGGCCGGGAACACTGAAGCTTTCTTT.

The CDR3 protein is CASSLTPGVGARGYTF. The CDR3 DNA sequence: TGTGCCAGCAGCTTAACCCCTGGCGTGGGGGCGCGAGGCTACACCTTC. This sequence joins TRBV7-9 and TRBJ1-2; D might be TRBD1 (6 bases). This CDR3 region has 16 residues. The germline V gene encodes CDR1 SEHNR and CDR2 FQNEAQ (reference sequence). V was cut by 2 bases and J by 8 bases, with 21 bases left in between.

The rearrangement links TRBV27 to TRBJ1-4; 7 bases fit TRBD1. In germline, CDR1 is MNHEY, CDR2 SMNVEV (reference sequence). Trimming cost V 6 bases and J 2 bases; bases outside gene matches: 3. The CDR3 contains 14 residues. DNA for the CDR3: TGTGCCAGCAGCGAGGGGGCGACTAATGAAAAACTGTTTTTT. Amino acids: CASSEGATNEKLFF.